One and the same sample provided the 5 T cell receptor beta chains below, sequenced in a study of blood T cell repertoires in COVID-19. Profiled with immunoSEQ multiplex PCR; TCRdb holds only in-frame clones, not every one. In the table there are about 130,000 clones, over 80% of which are singletons. Sequenced sample: peripheral blood. These TCRs come from a man aged 50-59 years with active COVID-19.

This sequence joins TRBV12-3 or TRBV12-4 and TRBJ1-2; 7 nucleotides match TRBD1. Trimming at V came to 6 bases and at J to 4 bases, leaving 5 bases not matched to a gene. The CDR3 is 13 amino acids. This CDR3 reads CASRGGQRYGYTF. The CDR3 DNA follows: TGTGCCAGCAGGGGGGGACAGCGCTATGGCTACACCTTC.

This chain joins TRBV7-2 and TRBJ2-3, with 8 bases lining up with TRBD2. The V gene end was trimmed by 5 bases and the J gene end by 3 bases; junction bases not matched to a gene: 7. This CDR3 region has 15 residues. Germline CDR1 and CDR2: SGHTA and FQGNSA. The CDR3 here is CASSPFSGVTDTQYF. CDR3 sequence (DNA): TGTGCCAGCAGCCCGTTTAGCGGGGTAACAGATACGCAGTATTTT.

V usage is TRBV6-4 and J usage is TRBJ2-7; 9 positions agree with TRBD1. The germline gives CDR1 MRHNA, CDR2 SNTAGT. V gave up 6 bases and J gave up 1 base; unmatched junction bases: 7. The CDR3 is 15 amino acids. The CDR3 loop reads CASSPGGQGSYEQYF. The CDR3 region has the DNA TGTGCCAGCAGCCCTGGAGGACAGGGGTCCTACGAGCAGTACTTC.

This chain uses TRBV9 with TRBJ2-7; 11 nucleotides line up with TRBD1. The V and J ends lost 0 bases and 3 bases, in that order; junction bases with no gene match: 2. Germline V gives CDR1 SGDLS, CDR2 YYNGEE. This CDR3 has 15 amino acids. The CDR3, as DNA: TGTGCCAGCAGCGTAGAGGGGACAGGGGGCTACGAGCAGTACTTC. It encodes CASSVEGTGGYEQYF.

The V and J genes are TRBV12-3 or TRBV12-4 and TRBJ1-2; D is ambiguous. The CDR3 has 13 residues. Trimming took 3 bases from V and 7 from J, leaving 12 bases between them. The CDR3 DNA follows: TGTGCCAGCAGTTTTCGGGGTTCGGGTGGCTACACCTTC. This translates into CASSFRGSGGYTF.